This paragraph covers one T cell receptor (beta chain) sequence. TCRdb used MiXCR to reprocess the 5' RACE reads, holding one entry per CDR3 protein. The sample contains some 260,000 distinct CDR3 sequences, 16% of which appear only once. This sample is part of a study of T-cell memory formation after mild COVID-19. Germline CDR1 SGHDN, CDR2 FVKESK. This CDR3 is built from 14 residues. The germline V and J ends were trimmed by 0 bases and 4 bases, with 9 bases remaining between them. This clonotype was sampled from a man between 18 and 29 years old who had mild COVID-19 (a few samples of this study predate the infection). Cell type and time point are not known. The genes are TRBV14 and TRBJ2-5; D could derive from TRBD1 or TRBD2 (6 bases each). Specimen: PBMCs or a T cell subset sorted from them (not recorded which). This chain's CDR3 is CASSQEWGAETQYF. The CDR3 DNA reads as TGTGCCAGCAGCCAAGAATGGGGGGCAGAGACCCAGTACTTC.